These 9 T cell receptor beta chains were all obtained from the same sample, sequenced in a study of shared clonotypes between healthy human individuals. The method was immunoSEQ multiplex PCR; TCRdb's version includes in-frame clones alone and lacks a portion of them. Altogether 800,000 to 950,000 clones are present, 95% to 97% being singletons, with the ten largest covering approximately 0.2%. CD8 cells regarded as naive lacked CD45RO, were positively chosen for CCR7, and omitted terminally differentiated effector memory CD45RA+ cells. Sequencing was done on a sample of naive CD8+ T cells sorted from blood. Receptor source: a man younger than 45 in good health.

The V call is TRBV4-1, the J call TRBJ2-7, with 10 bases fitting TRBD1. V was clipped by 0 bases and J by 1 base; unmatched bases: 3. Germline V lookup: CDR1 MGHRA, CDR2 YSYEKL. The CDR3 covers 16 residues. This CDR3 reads CASSQEWTGGSYEQYF. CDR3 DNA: TGCGCCAGCAGCCAAGAGTGGACAGGGGGTTCCTACGAGCAGTACTTC.

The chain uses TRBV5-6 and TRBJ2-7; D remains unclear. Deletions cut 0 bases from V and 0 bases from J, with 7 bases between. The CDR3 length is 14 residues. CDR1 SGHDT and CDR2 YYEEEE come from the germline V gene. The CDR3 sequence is CASSLGPGSYEQYF. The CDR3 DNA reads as TGTGCCAGCAGCTTGGGACCCGGCTCCTACGAGCAGTACTTC.

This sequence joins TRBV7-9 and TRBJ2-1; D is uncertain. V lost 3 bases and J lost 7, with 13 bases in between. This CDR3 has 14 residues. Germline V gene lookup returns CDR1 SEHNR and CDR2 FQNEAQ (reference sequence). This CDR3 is CASSFGGPPNEQFF. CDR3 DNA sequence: TGTGCCAGCAGCTTCGGCGGTCCCCCGAATGAGCAGTTCTTC.

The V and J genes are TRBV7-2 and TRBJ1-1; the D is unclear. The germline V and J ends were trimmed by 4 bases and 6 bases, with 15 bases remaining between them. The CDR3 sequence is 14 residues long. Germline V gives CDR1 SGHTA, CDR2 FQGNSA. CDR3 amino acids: CASSSETYGAEAFF. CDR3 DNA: TGTGCCAGCAGCTCGGAGACCTATGGGGCTGAAGCTTTCTTT.

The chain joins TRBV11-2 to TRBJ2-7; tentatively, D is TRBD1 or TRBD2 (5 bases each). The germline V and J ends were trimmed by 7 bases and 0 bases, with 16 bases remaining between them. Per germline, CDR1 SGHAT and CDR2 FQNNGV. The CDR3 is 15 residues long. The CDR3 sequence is CASTQPGQPSYEQYF. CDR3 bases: TGTGCCAGCACCCAACCGGGGCAGCCCTCCTACGAGCAGTACTTC.

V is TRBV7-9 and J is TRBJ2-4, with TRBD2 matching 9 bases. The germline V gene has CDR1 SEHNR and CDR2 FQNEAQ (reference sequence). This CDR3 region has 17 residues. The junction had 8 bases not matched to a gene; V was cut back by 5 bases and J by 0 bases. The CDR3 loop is CASSEEDSGRAKNIQYF. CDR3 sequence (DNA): TGTGCCAGCAGCGAAGAGGATAGCGGGAGAGCCAAAAACATTCAGTACTTC.

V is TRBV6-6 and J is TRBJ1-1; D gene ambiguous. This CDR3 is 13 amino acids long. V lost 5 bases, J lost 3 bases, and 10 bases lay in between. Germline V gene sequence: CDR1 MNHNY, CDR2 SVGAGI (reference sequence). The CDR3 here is CASSPGRYTEAFF. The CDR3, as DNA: TGTGCCAGCAGTCCTGGACGGTACACTGAAGCTTTCTTT.

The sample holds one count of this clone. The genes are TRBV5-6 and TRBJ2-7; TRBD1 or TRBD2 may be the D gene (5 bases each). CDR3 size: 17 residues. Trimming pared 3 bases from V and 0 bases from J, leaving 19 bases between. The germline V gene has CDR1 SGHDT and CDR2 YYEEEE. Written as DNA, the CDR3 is TGTGCCAGCAGCTCCGGGAACCGGGACGGATCCTCCTACGAGCAGTACTTC. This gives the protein CASSSGNRDGSSYEQYF.

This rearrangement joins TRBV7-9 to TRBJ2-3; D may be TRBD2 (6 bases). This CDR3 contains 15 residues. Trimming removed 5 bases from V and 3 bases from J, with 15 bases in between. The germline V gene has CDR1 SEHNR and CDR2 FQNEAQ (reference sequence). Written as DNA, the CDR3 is TGTGCCAGCAGCCAGTTGGGGGGAGTAACAGATACGCAGTATTTT. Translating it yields CASSQLGGVTDTQYF.